This TCR beta chain was observed in a study of T cell changes during pregnancy in multiple sclerosis. V was clipped by 2 bases and J by 8 bases, with 18 bases between them. Germline CDR1 MDHEN, CDR2 SYDVKM. This CDR3 spans 15 amino acids. The data were produced by immunoSEQ multiplex PCR, yet TCRdb's version contains in-frame clones alone and is incomplete. This sample has about 92,000 clones, with over 80% found just once. The rearrangement joins TRBV28 to TRBJ1-2; possible D gene TRBD1, 5 bases. This clonotype was obtained from a female donor with multiple sclerosis, enrolled in a pregnancy study. Sequenced here: peripheral blood, sampled in the first trimester of pregnancy. The CDR3 bases are TGTGCCAGCAGTTTAGGGCTGGAGGGACTAAGGGGCTACACCTTC. Amino acid sequence: CASSLGLEGLRGYTF.